A selection of T cell receptor beta chains follows, all from one sample in a study of shared clonotypes between healthy human individuals. The method was immunoSEQ multiplex PCR; TCRdb's version includes in-frame clones alone and lacks a portion of them. This sample has a few hundred thousand clones; 95% to 98% occur once, and the top ten carry approximately 0.057%. The sample was naive CD4+ T cells sorted from blood. The receptors shown here come from a woman under 40 in good health. CDR3s include the opening cysteine and the closing phenylalanine or tryptophan. A D gene is named only where the DNA matches it firmly. Size tells how often a clone was seen (once, few, many) or the class of an expanded clone, and some rows leave it out.

v_call	cdr3_length	j_call	clone_size	d_call	cdr3_aa	cdr3_nt
TRBV5-6	15	TRBJ2-2	NA	NA	CASSLGGRNTGELFF	TGTGCCAGCAGCCTTGGAGGGAGGAACACCGGGGAGCTGTTTTTT
TRBV4-1	15	TRBJ1-5	NA	NA	CASSQGQGFNQPQHF	TGCGCCAGCAGCCAAGGTCAGGGATTCAATCAGCCCCAGCATTTT
TRBV6-5	15	TRBJ2-1	NA	TRBD2	CASSPRTSGRNEQFF	TGTGCCAGCAGTCCCCGGACTAGCGGGAGGAATGAGCAGTTCTTC
TRBV27	15	TRBJ1-1	NA	NA	CASSLTPQRNTEAFF	TGTGCCAGCAGTTTAACCCCTCAGAGAAACACTGAAGCTTTCTTT
TRBV28	15	TRBJ1-1	NA	NA	CASTGGTSGDTEAFF	TGTGCCAGCACCGGAGGGACTTCTGGGGACACTGAAGCTTTCTTT
TRBV18	13	TRBJ1-1	NA	NA	CASSLAGGTEAFF	TGTGCCAGCTCCCTCGCGGGGGGCACTGAAGCTTTCTTT
TRBV28	16	TRBJ1-6	NA	NA	CASSFLGPPQNSPLHF	TGTGCCAGCAGTTTTTTGGGCCCACCACAGAATTCACCCCTCCACTTT
TRBV29-1	22	TRBJ2-1	NA	TRBD2	CSVANLLLGLAGGTGGYNEQFF	TGCAGCGTTGCCAACTTGCTTTTAGGACTAGCGGGAGGAACAGGGGGATACAATGAGCAGTTCTTC
TRBV6-5	15	TRBJ1-6	NA	TRBD1	CASSYRGQGDGPLHF	TGTGCCAGCAGTTACAGGGGTCAGGGGGATGGACCCCTCCACTTT
TRBV2	16	TRBJ2-2	NA	TRBD1	CASSERQGASTGELFF	TGTGCCAGCAGTGAAAGACAGGGGGCCTCAACCGGGGAGCTGTTTTTT
TRBV15	15	TRBJ1-2	once	NA	CATSRDFEDNYGYTF	TGTGCCACCAGCAGAGATTTCGAGGACAACTATGGCTACACCTTC
TRBV7-9	15	TRBJ2-7	NA	NA	CASSLMDGDPYEQYF	TGTGCCAGCAGCTTAATGGACGGCGATCCCTACGAGCAGTACTTC
TRBV6-5	11	TRBJ2-1	NA	NA	CASSFYNEQFF	TGTGCCAGCAGTTTTTACAATGAGCAGTTCTTC
TRBV18	15	TRBJ2-4	NA	TRBD2	CASSPFAGDENIQYF	TGTGCCAGCTCACCCTTTGCGGGAGACGAAAACATTCAGTACTTC
TRBV7-6	15	TRBJ2-2	NA	NA	CASSFIGANTGELFF	TGTGCCAGCAGCTTTATCGGGGCGAACACCGGGGAGCTGTTTTTT
TRBV11-3	14	TRBJ1-2	NA	TRBD1	CARGTGHYAYGYTF	TGTGCCAGAGGGACAGGGCACTATGCCTATGGCTACACCTTC
TRBV19	14	TRBJ2-1	NA	NA	CASSIDRWANEQFF	TGTGCCAGTAGTATAGATCGTTGGGCAAATGAGCAGTTCTTC